These T cell receptor beta chains were read from a single sample in a study of T cells in Graves' hyperthyroidism and ophthalmopathy. TCRdb passed the multiplex PCR reads through MiXCR, listing each CDR3 protein once. Among about 380,000 distinct CDR3 sequences, approximately 17% were seen once, and the ten largest hold around two fifths. The sample was blood. These receptors all stem from a man younger than 35 with Graves' ophthalmopathy. The CDR3 runs from the conserved cysteine through the conserved F or W. Fields, in order: V gene, clone size, CDR3 length, D gene, J gene, CDR3 protein, CDR3 DNA. The D gene is left open where the match is weak. Size is omitted from some rows. Given values are once, few, many or a class for expanded clones.

>TRBV11-2|many|18|TRBD2|TRBJ2-7
CASSLGTGVAGALYEQYF
TGTGCCAGCAGCTTAGGGACTGGGGTAGCGGGGGCACTCTACGAGCAGTACTTC
>TRBV11-3|many|14|.|TRBJ1-1
CASSQPGRATEAFF
TGTGCCAGCAGCCAACCGGGGCGGGCCACTGAAGCTTTCTTT
>TRBV7-3|many|15|TRBD1|TRBJ2-7
CASSSSGTGRYEQYF
TGTGCCAGCAGCTCCAGCGGGACAGGGCGTTACGAGCAGTACTTC
>TRBV7-2|few|14|.|TRBJ2-2
CASSWDSSPGELFF
TGTGCCAGCAGCTGGGACTCCTCCCCCGGGGAGCTGTTTTTT
>TRBV12-3/TRBV12-4|many|15|TRBD1|TRBJ2-1
CASRPGTGFINEQFF
TGTGCCAGCAGACCCGGGACAGGTTTTATTAATGAGCAGTTCTTC
>TRBV9|.|17|.|TRBJ1-6
CASSSGTEGYNRSPLHF
TGTGCCAGCAGCTCCGGAACAGAAGGTTACAATCGGTCACCCCTCCACTTT
>TRBV13|.|16|.|TRBJ2-2
CASSLSRGENTGELFF
TGTGCCAGCAGCTTATCCCGCGGGGAGAACACCGGGGAGCTGTTTTTT
>TRBV6-1|many|13|TRBD1|TRBJ2-7
CASRGQASYEQYF
TGTGCCAGCAGAGGACAGGCCTCCTACGAGCAGTACTTC
>TRBV4-1|.|14|TRBD1|TRBJ2-5
CASSSGQWMETQYF
TGCGCCAGCAGCTCGGGACAGTGGATGGAGACCCAGTACTTC
>TRBV5-1|.|13|.|TRBJ2-1
CASSRFHRNEQFF
TGCGCCAGCAGTCGGTTCCACCGGAATGAGCAGTTCTTC
>TRBV2|many|13|TRBD1|TRBJ2-7
CASSRDSYYEQYF
TGTGCCAGCAGCCGGGACAGCTACTACGAGCAGTACTTC
>TRBV2|.|16|.|TRBJ1-5
CASTKDQQPRNQPQHF
TGTGCCAGCACCAAGGACCAGCAGCCTCGCAATCAGCCCCAGCATTTT
>TRBV11-2|many|14|.|TRBJ2-7
CASSLVGDSYEQYF
TGTGCCAGCAGCTTAGTTGGGGATTCCTACGAGCAGTACTTC
>TRBV5-6|few|14|.|TRBJ1-2
CACGQLGGTLGYTF
TGTGCGTGCGGGCAGCTTGGCGGAACGCTGGGCTACACCTTC
>TRBV5-6|few|15|TRBD2|TRBJ2-7
CASRERGVGDYEQYF
TGTGCCAGCAGAGAGCGGGGGGTGGGGGACTACGAGCAGTACTTC
>TRBV24-1|.|18|TRBD2|TRBJ2-3
CATSNPTPRGGSTDTQYF
TGTGCCACCAGTAATCCCACCCCTCGGGGGGGTAGCACAGATACGCAGTATTTT
>TRBV6-2/TRBV6-3|.|14|.|TRBJ1-3
CASGVRDTGNTIYF
TGTGCCAGCGGGGTCCGGGACACTGGAAACACCATATATTTT
>TRBV7-8|few|18|.|TRBJ1-4
CASSPRSGGAATNEKLFF
TGTGCCAGCAGCCCCCGATCGGGGGGTGCGGCAACTAATGAAAAACTGTTTTTT
>TRBV6-2/TRBV6-3|.|15|.|TRBJ1-4
CASSKEQNRNEKLFF
TGTGCCAGCAGTAAAGAACAGAACCGCAATGAAAAACTGTTTTTT
>TRBV27|many|13|.|TRBJ1-2
CASSLGPAFGYTF
TGTGCCAGCAGTTTAGGGCCCGCTTTTGGCTACACCTTC
>TRBV6-1|many|13|.|TRBJ1-2
CASTPDGNYGYTF
TGTGCCAGCACCCCGGACGGGAACTATGGCTACACCTTC
>TRBV5-6|many|13|.|TRBJ2-5
CASSFWDEETQYF
TGTGCCAGCAGCTTCTGGGATGAGGAGACCCAGTACTTC
>TRBV3-1|many|16|TRBD2|TRBJ2-3
CASSQGSGVSTDTQYF
TGTGCCAGCAGCCAAGGTAGCGGGGTCAGCACAGATACGCAGTATTTT
>TRBV7-9|.|16|TRBD1|TRBJ2-7
CASSLDFRDRGYEQYF
TGTGCCAGCAGCTTAGACTTCCGGGACAGGGGATACGAGCAGTACTTC
>TRBV6-5|.|18|TRBD2|TRBJ2-5
CASSFDVGTSGRIETQYF
TGTGCCAGCAGTTTCGACGTGGGGACTAGCGGGAGAATTGAGACCCAGTACTTC
>TRBV6-1|.|15|TRBD2|TRBJ2-3
CASSEQRGGADTQYF
TGTGCCAGCAGTGAACAGCGGGGGGGCGCAGATACGCAGTATTTT
>TRBV11-2|once|13|TRBD1|TRBJ1-4
CASSSSRDSLQFF
TGTGCCAGCAGCTCCTCCCGGGACAGCCTACAGTTTTTT
>TRBV5-4|.|16|.|TRBJ1-4
CASSLGGRTRAEKLFF
TGTGCCAGCAGCTTAGGAGGGAGGACACGCGCCGAAAAACTGTTTTTT
>TRBV4-1|once|14|.|TRBJ1-4
CASSQVGGAEKLFF
TGCGCCAGCAGCCAAGTTGGGGGTGCGGAAAAACTGTTTTTT
>TRBV12-3/TRBV12-4|few|15|TRBD2|TRBJ2-5
CASTSAGEPQETQYF
TGTGCCAGCACCTCTGCGGGGGAGCCCCAAGAGACCCAGTACTTC
>TRBV5-8|.|12|.|TRBJ1-4
CASSRSNEKLFF
TGTGCCAGCAGCCGGAGCAATGAAAAACTGTTTTTT
>TRBV15|.|15|TRBD1|TRBJ1-4
CATSRGGQGGEKLFF
TGTGCCACCAGCAGAGGGGGACAGGGCGGCGAAAAACTGTTTTTT
>TRBV9|many|13|.|TRBJ1-2
CASSERQDYGYTF
TGTGCCAGCAGCGAGAGACAGGACTATGGCTACACCTTC
>TRBV28|.|15|TRBD1|TRBJ2-7
CASSLGQGTLYEQYF
TGTGCCAGCAGTTTAGGACAGGGAACCCTCTACGAGCAGTACTTC
>TRBV6-1|few|16|TRBD2|TRBJ2-3
CASRRLAGVSTDTQYF
TGTGCCAGCAGAAGACTAGCGGGGGTTAGCACAGATACGCAGTATTTT
>TRBV28|many|14|.|TRBJ1-5
CASSFQGQGQPQHF
TGTGCCAGCAGTTTCCAGGGGCAGGGACAGCCCCAGCATTTT
>TRBV7-9|.|15|TRBD1|TRBJ2-2
CASRIGQGFTGELFF
TGTGCCAGCAGGATAGGACAGGGTTTCACCGGGGAGCTGTTTTTT
>TRBV4-1|.|14|.|TRBJ2-1
CASSPWGSYNEQFF
TGCGCCAGCAGCCCCTGGGGCTCCTACAATGAGCAGTTCTTC
>TRBV20-1|many|13|.|TRBJ1-6
CSARETSYTPLHF
TGCAGTGCTAGAGAGACCTCGTATACACCCCTCCACTTT
>TRBV7-3|many|15|TRBD1|TRBJ1-1
CASSAHGQGSTEAFF
TGTGCCAGCAGCGCCCATGGACAGGGGAGCACTGAAGCTTTCTTT
>TRBV12-3/TRBV12-4|many|19|TRBD1|TRBJ2-2
CASSPVGTGFIPNTGELFF
TGTGCCAGCAGTCCCGTCGGGACAGGCTTCATCCCGAACACCGGGGAGCTGTTTTTT
>TRBV27|many|13|TRBD1|TRBJ2-5
CASSIQGEETQYF
TGTGCCAGCAGTATACAGGGGGAGGAGACCCAGTACTTC
>TRBV20-1|many|14|.|TRBJ1-5
CSALVGPGDQPQHF
TGCAGTGCCTTGGTGGGGCCCGGGGATCAGCCCCAGCATTTT
>TRBV4-2|.|17|TRBD1|TRBJ2-5
CASSQMTGAPGQETQYF
TGTGCCAGCAGCCAGATGACAGGGGCCCCCGGCCAAGAGACCCAGTACTTC
>TRBV9|few|14|.|TRBJ2-5
CASSVLSSGETQYF
TGTGCCAGCAGCGTGTTGTCGTCTGGGGAGACCCAGTACTTC
>TRBV6-1|many|16|TRBD1|TRBJ1-5
CASSSGTGVRNQPQHF
TGTGCCAGCAGCTCCGGGACAGGGGTGCGCAATCAGCCCCAGCATTTT
>TRBV6-1|few|17|TRBD1|TRBJ1-5
CASSEAGGRGHIQPQHF
TGTGCCAGCAGTGAAGCCGGTGGCAGGGGGCATATTCAGCCCCAGCATTTT
>TRBV10-3|many|14|.|TRBJ2-3
CAISESASTDTQYF
TGTGCCATCAGTGAGTCGGCTAGCACAGATACGCAGTATTTT
>TRBV5-1|.|16|.|TRBJ2-4
CASSLEWPAPKNIQYF
TGCGCCAGCAGCTTGGAATGGCCTGCCCCCAAAAACATTCAGTACTTC